Presented here are 2 T cell receptor beta chains from one specimen sequenced in a study of blood T cell repertoires in COVID-19 (dated by TCRdb to 2020 to 2022). The library was built by means of the immunoSEQ multiplex PCR assay. This immuneACCESS table, as held by TCRdb, lists in-frame sequences with V and J called but not all clones. Of the missing ones, under half trace to an unresolved V gene in checked studies; the others have no known cause. The sample table lists more than 150,000 clones, approximately 87% of them with a count of one. The top ten hold 3% to 4% of the sample. The specimen was peripheral blood. The receptors here all came from a woman in her 70s with acute or convalescent COVID-19.

This clone has just one count. The chain links TRBV4-2 to TRBJ1-5; no clear D gene. Trimming shortened V by 4 bases and J by 0 bases, and 10 bases separated the two germline ends. CDR3 length: 15 amino acids. CDR1 LGHNA and CDR2 YNFKEQ come from the germline V gene. CDR3 nucleotide sequence: TGTGCCAGCAGCCTCCGGGAGGCTAGCAATCAGCCCCAGCATTTT. This encodes CASSLREASNQPQHF.

This chain connects TRBV7-6 to TRBJ2-5; 9 bases are shared with TRBD2. The CDR3 length is 15 residues. Unmatched junction bases numbered 9, after V lost 5 bases and J lost 5 bases. Germline loops: CDR1 SGHVS, CDR2 FNYEAQ. In nucleotides, the CDR3 is TGTGCCAGCAGCCCGAACTGGCGGGGGGGGGAGACCCAGTACTTC. Translation gives CASSPNWRGGETQYF.